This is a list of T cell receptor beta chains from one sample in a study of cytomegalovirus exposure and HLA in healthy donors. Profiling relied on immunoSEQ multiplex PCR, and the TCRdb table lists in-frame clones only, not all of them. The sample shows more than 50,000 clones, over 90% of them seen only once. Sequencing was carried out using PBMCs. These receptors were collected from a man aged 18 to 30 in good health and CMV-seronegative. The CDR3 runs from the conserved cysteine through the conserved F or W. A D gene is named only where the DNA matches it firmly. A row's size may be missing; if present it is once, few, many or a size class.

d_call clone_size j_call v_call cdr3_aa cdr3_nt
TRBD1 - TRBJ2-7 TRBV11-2 CASSLDLRTGVEEQYF TGTGCCAGCAGCTTAGATTTAAGGACAGGGGTTGAAGAGCAGTACTTC
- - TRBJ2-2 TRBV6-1 CASSEVGLYTGELFF TGTGCCAGCAGTGAAGTGGGCCTTTACACCGGGGAGCTGTTTTTT
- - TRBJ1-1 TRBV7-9 CASRPNSGGQAFF TGTGCCAGCAGACCTAACTCGGGGGGGCAAGCTTTCTTT
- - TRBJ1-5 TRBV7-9 CASSLGTDVTGYSNQPQHF TGTGCCAGCAGCTTAGGAACGGATGTGACAGGATATAGCAATCAGCCCCAGCATTTT
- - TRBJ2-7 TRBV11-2 CASSLVSGAYEQYF TGTGCCAGCAGCTTAGTTAGCGGAGCCTACGAGCAGTACTTC
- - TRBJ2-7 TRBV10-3 CAISGETSSSYEQYF TGTGCCATCAGTGGGGAGACATCTAGCTCCTACGAGCAGTACTTC
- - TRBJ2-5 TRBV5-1 CASSLGGVETQYF TGCGCCAGCAGCTTAGGGGGTGTAGAGACCCAGTACTTC
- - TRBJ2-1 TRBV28 CASSFHDRRPSSYNEQFF TGTGCCAGCAGTTTCCATGACAGGCGACCGAGCTCCTACAATGAGCAGTTCTTC
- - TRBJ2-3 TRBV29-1 CSLETDTQYF TGCAGCCTGGAGACAGATACGCAGTATTTT
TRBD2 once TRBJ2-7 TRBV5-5 CASRYSGTSGTEQYF TGTGCCAGCAGATATTCCGGGACTAGCGGGACCGAGCAGTACTTC
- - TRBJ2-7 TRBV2 CASSSQGGLSYEQYF TGTGCCAGCAGTTCTCAGGGAGGCCTCTCCTACGAGCAGTACTTC
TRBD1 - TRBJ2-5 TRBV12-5 CASGLVARGLTREETQYF TGTGCTAGTGGTTTGGTAGCCAGGGGGCTAACAAGGGAAGAGACCCAGTACTTC
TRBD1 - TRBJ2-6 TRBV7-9 CASTKQGGYSGANVLTF TGTGCCAGCACCAAACAGGGGGGCTACTCTGGGGCCAACGTCCTGACTTTC
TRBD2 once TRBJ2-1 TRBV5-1 CASSLGLAIDEQFF TGCGCCAGCAGCTTGGGACTAGCGATCGATGAGCAGTTCTTC
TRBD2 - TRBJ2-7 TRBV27 CASRPRTSGSYEQYF TGTGCCAGCAGACCCCGGACTAGCGGCTCCTACGAGCAGTACTTC
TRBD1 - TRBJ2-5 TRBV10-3 CATDRGQGETQYF TGTGCCACGGACAGGGGGCAGGGGGAGACCCAGTACTTC
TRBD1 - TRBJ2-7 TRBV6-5 CASSYIDRGLNEQYF TGTGCCAGCAGTTATATTGACAGGGGGCTAAACGAGCAGTACTTC
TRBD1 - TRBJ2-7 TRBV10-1 CASSEYSGTGLGYEQYF TGCGCCAGCAGTGAATACTCAGGGACAGGGTTGGGCTACGAGCAGTACTTC
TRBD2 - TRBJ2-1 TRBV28 CASSSGKPTGTSGRNEQFF TGTGCCAGCAGTTCAGGGAAGCCTACCGGGACTAGCGGGAGGAATGAGCAGTTCTTC
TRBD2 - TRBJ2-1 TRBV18 CASSPLAGTYNEQFF TGTGCCAGCTCACCACTAGCGGGAACCTACAATGAGCAGTTCTTC
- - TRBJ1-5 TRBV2 CASSRDGLYSNQPQHF TGTGCCAGCAGCCGTGACGGACTGTATAGCAATCAGCCCCAGCATTTT
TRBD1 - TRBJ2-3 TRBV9 CASSERGRSVADTQYF TGTGCCAGCAGCGAGAGGGGGCGGAGTGTCGCAGATACGCAGTATTTT